This T cell receptor (beta chain) comes out of a study of neurological immune-mediated disorders. This clonotype has a count of ten or more. One entry per CDR3 protein, called by TCRdb with MiXCR from the 5' RACE reads. The table has 75,000 to 95,000 distinct CDR3 sequences, more than 15% seen once; the top ten hold over 15%. This CDR3 region has 12 residues. J gave up 5 bases and V 7 bases, and 2 bases lay outside the gene matches. Germline V CDR1 and CDR2: SGHRS, YFSETQ. As healthy controls, volunteers from a blood bank in Maryland, USA, were used. This receptor was obtained from a woman between 40 and 55 years old in good health. The sequencing input was PBMCs. The gene calls are TRBV5-1 and TRBJ2-2; 7 positions agree with TRBD2. CDR3 bases: TGCGCCAGCCGGGGGGAGACCGGGGAGCTGTTTTTT. Protein product: CASRGETGELFF.